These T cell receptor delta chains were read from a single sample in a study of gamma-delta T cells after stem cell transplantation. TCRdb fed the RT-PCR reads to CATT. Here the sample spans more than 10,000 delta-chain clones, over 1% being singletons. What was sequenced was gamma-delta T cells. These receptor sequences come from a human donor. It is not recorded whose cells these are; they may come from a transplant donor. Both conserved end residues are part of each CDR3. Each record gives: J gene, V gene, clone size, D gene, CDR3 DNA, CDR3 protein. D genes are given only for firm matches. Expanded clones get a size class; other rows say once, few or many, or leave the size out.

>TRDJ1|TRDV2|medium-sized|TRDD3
TGTGCCTGTGACTCATACTGGGGGATACGCAACGGGACCACCGATAAACTCATCTTT
CACDSYWGIRNGTTDKLIF
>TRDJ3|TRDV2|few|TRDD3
TGTGCCTGTGATACCTTACTGGGGGACCGCTCCTGGGACACCCGACAGATGTTTTTC
CACDTLLGDRSWDTRQMFF
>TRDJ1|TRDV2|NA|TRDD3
TGTGCCTGTGACATGGTACTGGGGGATTACGACTCTCGTAAACTCATCTTT
CACDMVLGDYDSRKLIF
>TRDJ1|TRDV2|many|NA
TGTGCCTGTGACCCAGTTGAGAGCGGTACTGAACCCACCGATAAACTCATCTTT
CACDPVESGTEPTDKLIF
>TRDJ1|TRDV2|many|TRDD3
TGTGCCTGTGACACCGTTACTGGGGGACCCTCGTACACCGATAAACTCATCTTT
CACDTVTGGPSYTDKLIF
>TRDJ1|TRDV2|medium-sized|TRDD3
TGTGCCTGTGACCCATTGGGGGATATGTCCGATAAACTCATCTTT
CACDPLGDMSDKLIF
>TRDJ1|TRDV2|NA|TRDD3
TGCGCCTGCGACACCGTTAGACTACGACCGGTACTGGGGGATACGGACACCGATAAACTCATCTTT
CACDTVRLRPVLGDTDTDKLIF
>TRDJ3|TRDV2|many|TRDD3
TGTGCCTGTGACCCGTGGACAGGGGATACGGGTAACTCCTGGGACACCCGACAGATGTTTTTC
CACDPWTGDTGNSWDTRQMFF
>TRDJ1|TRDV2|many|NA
TGTGCCTGTGACACGGTCGAGGGGGCCCTACCCCTCACCGATAAACTCATCTTT
CACDTVEGALPLTDKLIF
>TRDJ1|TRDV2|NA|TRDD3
TGTGCCTGTGACCCCCTATTACTGGGGGATACGAAGAGCACCGATAAACTCATCTTT
CACDPLLLGDTKSTDKLIF
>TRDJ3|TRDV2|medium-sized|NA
TGTGCCTGTGACACGATACAGTCCGCCTCCTCCTGGGACACCCGACAGATGTTTTTC
CACDTIQSASSWDTRQMFF
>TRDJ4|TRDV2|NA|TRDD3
TGTGCCTGTGACACCGTCACTGGGGGCTCTTCCGATTCCAGACCCCTGACCTTT
CACDTVTGGSSDSRPLTF
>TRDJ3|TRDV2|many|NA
TGTGCCTGTGACACCGCGGGACATAGCTCCTGGGACACCCGACAGATGTTTTTC
CACDTAGHSSWDTRQMFF
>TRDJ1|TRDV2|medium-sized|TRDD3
TGTGCCTGTGACACGATGTCCGGGGGATTATTGGCCGATAAACTCATCTTT
CACDTMSGGLLADKLIF
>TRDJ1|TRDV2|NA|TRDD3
TGTGCCTGTGACACCGCTGGGTTTAGCCGACTGGGGGATAACGAGGGTAACACCGATAAACTCATCTTT
CACDTAGFSRLGDNEGNTDKLIF
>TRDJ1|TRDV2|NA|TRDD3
TGTGCCTGTGACACCCCGTGGCTGGGGGACACCGATAAACTCATCTTT
CACDTPWLGDTDKLIF
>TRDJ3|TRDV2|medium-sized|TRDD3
TGTGCCTGTGATGCAGGGGGATACGCAACCTGGGACACCCGACAGATGTTTTTC
CACDAGGYATWDTRQMFF